The 11 T cell receptor beta chains in this list originate from one sample, sequenced in a study of blood T cell repertoires in COVID-19. Some clones are missing from TCRdb's copy, which holds only in-frame ones; the method was immunoSEQ multiplex PCR. The sample contains roughly 50,000 clones, about 83% of which appear only once. The sequencing input was peripheral blood. The receptors derive from a woman between 55 and 75 years old with acute or convalescent COVID-19.

This chain connects TRBV29-1 to TRBJ2-3, with D uncertain. This CDR3 region has 13 residues. Trimming took 0 bases from V and 1 from J, leaving 5 bases between them. Per the germline V gene, CDR1 is SQVTM and CDR2 is ANQGSEA. CDR3 in DNA: TGCAGCGTTGAAGATTCCGGCACAGATACGCAGTATTTT. It translates to CSVEDSGTDTQYF.

The chain employs TRBV7-9 and TRBJ1-6; the match to TRBD1 covers 8 bases. Germline trimming cut 1 base from V and 10 bases from J; bases unmatched to any gene: 9. From germline, CDR1 is SEHNR and CDR2 FQNEAQ (reference sequence). This CDR3 comprises 16 residues. The DNA of the CDR3 is TGTGCCAGCAGCTTAGATTCCCCTACAGGGGGATCACCCCTCCACTTT. Amino acids: CASSLDSPTGGSPLHF.

V is TRBV29-1 and J is TRBJ2-1, with TRBD2 matching over 8 bases. This CDR3 spans 11 amino acids. Germline assignment: CDR1 SQVTM and CDR2 ANQGSEA. V gave up 7 bases and J gave up 15 bases; unmatched junction bases: 11. DNA for the CDR3: TGCAGCGGGACTTGGCGGGGGGTCGCGTTCTTC. Protein product: CSGTWRGVAFF.

The chain carries TRBV7-3 and TRBJ2-1; weak D call: TRBD1 (5 bases). Germline V gene lookup returns CDR1 SGHTA and CDR2 FQGTGA. The CDR3 extends over 13 amino acids. Trimming cost V 5 bases and J 4 bases, with 9 bases left between them. The CDR3 DNA is TGTGCCAGCAGCCCCAGGGCTTACAATGAGCAGTTCTTC. Its protein product is CASSPRAYNEQFF.

V and J are TRBV6-7 and TRBJ1-5; no reliable D call. TRBV6-7 qualifies as an ORF whose function is uncertain. V shed 8 bases and J shed 7 bases, with 15 bases lying between them. This CDR3 comprises 13 residues. As DNA, the CDR3 is TGTGCCAGCGACGGACTCCGGGGACAGCCCCAGCATTTT. It is translated as CASDGLRGQPQHF.

This chain uses TRBV9 with TRBJ2-1, with TRBD2 matching over 11 bases. Trimming at V came to 4 bases and at J to 8 bases, leaving 5 bases not matched to a gene. The CDR3 spans 14 residues. Per the germline V gene, CDR1 is SGDLS and CDR2 is YYNGEE. The CDR3 loop reads CASSSTSGSYEQFF. CDR3 in DNA: TGTGCCAGCAGCTCTACTAGCGGGAGTTATGAGCAGTTCTTC.

This sequence joins TRBV5-4 and TRBJ1-6; 9 bases agree with TRBD1. Trimming removed 0 bases from V and 10 bases from J; junction bases left unmatched: 2. CDR1 and CDR2 (germline): SGHNT, YYREEE (reference sequence). This CDR3 spans 14 amino acids. The CDR3 sequence: CASSLVDRGSPLHF. The CDR3 nucleotides are TGTGCCAGCAGCTTGGTGGACAGGGGCTCACCCCTCCACTTT.

The chain has TRBV9 and TRBJ1-6, with D hard to call. The CDR3 is 15 residues long. The V gene's germline CDR1 is SGDLS and CDR2 YYNGEE. Deletions cut 0 bases from V and 7 bases from J, with 11 bases between. CDR3 in amino acids: CASSVAGTANSPLHF. The DNA of the CDR3 is TGTGCCAGCAGCGTAGCTGGCACAGCAAATTCACCCCTCCACTTT.

This clone was recorded a few times. The J gene is TRBJ2-3, the V gene TRBV7-2; TRBD1 matches at 7 bases. V gave up 3 bases and J gave up 1 base; unmatched junction bases: 4. This CDR3 region has 15 residues. In germline, CDR1 is SGHTA, CDR2 FQGNSA. CDR3: CASSLTGLGTDTQYF. In nucleotides, the CDR3 is TGTGCCAGCAGCTTGACAGGGTTGGGCACAGATACGCAGTATTTT.

This chain joins TRBV21-1 and TRBJ2-1; no DNA check was done on the table's D call, TRBD2. TRBV21-1 is annotated as a pseudogene. CDR3 size: 19 residues. CDR3 sequence reads: CASSRTIESGGPYGNEQFF. The DNA of the CDR3 is TGTGCCAGCAGCCGGACTATAGAATCGGGAGGGCCGTATGGGAATGAGCAGTTCTTC.

The V call is TRBV19, the J call TRBJ1-1; D is unresolved. This CDR3 is built from 14 residues. Trimming removed 5 bases at V and 2 bases at J, with 12 bases between. Germline-derived CDR1 and CDR2 are LNHDA and SQIVND (reference sequence). DNA of the CDR3: TGTGCCAGTAGTTCGAGGGTTCCCAACACTGAAGCTTTCTTT. This translates into CASSSRVPNTEAFF.